The T cell receptor (beta chain) under discussion was sequenced for a study of control samples from healthy donors and cancer patients (TCRdb year 2020). The library came from the immunoSEQ multiplex PCR assay. TCRdb mirrors the immuneACCESS table, restricted to in-frame sequences. Some clones are absent from its copies; in checked studies, under half trace to an unresolved V gene, and the reason for the others is unknown. Here the sample has 75,000 to 95,000 clones; about 88% occur a single time. In total, the top ten clones hold 4.5% to 6% of the sample. About this clone: Its recognized antigen is unknown. Per-base quality was not reported, and no clone a single base away is much larger than it.

Based on the germline V gene, the CDR1 and CDR2 sequences are SGHDT and YYEEEE. The CDR3, cysteine through phenylalanine, is 14 amino acids long. CDR3 DNA is the only sequence kept; it has 42 bases, read in frame from the first base. The germline V end is reduced by 6 bases and the J end by 7 bases; junction bases left unmatched: 8. This TCR was sampled from a woman in her 50s in good health. Recombination connected TRBV5-6 to TRBJ1-2; 11 central nucleotides agree with TRBD1. Source material: blood. The DNA sequence is TGTGCCAGCACCTACGGACAGGGGGCGCCTGGCTACACCTTC. This yields the protein CASTYGQGAPGYTF.